Shown below are 2 T cell receptor beta chains from a single sample sequenced in a study of shared clonotypes between healthy human individuals. Some clones are missing from TCRdb's copy, which holds only in-frame ones; the method was immunoSEQ multiplex PCR. The data contain about 490,000 clones, 60% to 80% of them seen just once; the ten biggest clones take up approximately 12%. The sequenced material came from PBMCs. Receptors originate from a woman aged 40-49 years in good health. Some clones in this sample may be carry-over from other donors' samples.

This clone was detected only once. The V call is TRBV7-8, the J call TRBJ1-3; D is uncertain. Trimming left V 3 bases short and J 4 bases short, with 7 bases between. The length of the CDR3 is 13 residues. From germline, CDR1 is SGHVS and CDR2 FQNEAQ. Here the CDR3 reads CASSFPGGNTIYF. The CDR3, as DNA: TGTGCCAGCAGCTTCCCCGGGGGAAACACCATATATTTT.

The V and J genes are TRBV20-1 and TRBJ1-5; D is unclear. The V and J ends lost 7 bases and 2 bases respectively, with 6 bases between them. CDR1 is DFQATT, CDR2 SNEGSKA, per germline (reference sequence). The CDR3 has 11 residues. The CDR3 DNA sequence: TGCAGTGGGGGTGGCAATCAGCCCCAGCATTTT. It codes for CSGGGNQPQHF.